A single sample is the source of the 28 T cell receptor beta chains below, sequenced in a study of shared clonotypes between healthy human individuals. TCRdb keeps only in-frame clones here, not all; method: immunoSEQ multiplex PCR. The data contain about 2.5 million clones, under 95% of them singletons. The sequenced material came from naive CD4+ T cells from PBMCs. Stated subset: CD45RA+ positively selected. These receptors came from a young man in good health. Some clones in this sample may be carry-over from other donors' samples.

V gene TRBV28 combines with J gene TRBJ1-5; D is perhaps TRBD1 (6 bases). Germline V CDR1 and CDR2: MDHEN, SYDVKM. There are 16 residues in the CDR3. V lost 11 bases to trimming and J lost 7 bases, with 27 bases between them. CDR3 residues: CACKTALTGIWQPQHF. The CDR3 region has the DNA TGTGCCTGCAAAACCGCCCTAACAGGGATCTGGCAGCCCCAGCATTTT.

With respect to this clone: The identical CDR3 is also encoded by other nucleotide sequences in the sample. The chain recombines TRBV5-1 with TRBJ1-2; weak D call: TRBD1 (6 bases). V lost 3 bases to trimming and J lost 2 bases, with 11 bases between them. CDR1 SGHRS and CDR2 YFSETQ come from the germline V gene. The CDR3 consists of 14 residues. The DNA for the CDR3 is TGCGCCAGCAGCTCGCTAACAGGGAACTATGGCTACACCTTC. It is translated as CASSSLTGNYGYTF.

The rearrangement uses TRBV5-8 and TRBJ1-4; TRBD1 matches at 7 bases. The germline V gene encodes CDR1 SGHTS and CDR2 YDEGEE. The CDR3 has 17 amino acids. The trim removed 4 bases at V and 0 bases at J, leaving 9 bases unmatched. The CDR3 nucleotides read TGTGCCAGCAGCCCGGGACAGAGACTTGCAACTAATGAAAAACTGTTTTTT. Its translation is CASSPGQRLATNEKLFF.

The genes are TRBV6-1 and TRBJ2-1; D unclear. Germline lookup yields CDR1 MNHNS and CDR2 SASEGT. Trimming removed 4 bases at V and 0 bases at J, with 10 bases between. CDR3 length: 15 amino acids. DNA for the CDR3: TGTGCCAGCAGTGCCACACCTAGCTCCTACAATGAGCAGTTCTTC. Translation: CASSATPSSYNEQFF.

As to this clone: Additional DNA sequences in this sample encode the identical CDR3. The V gene is TRBV5-4, the J gene TRBJ1-2; a weak D match, TRBD1 (5 bases). The CDR3 runs to 13 residues. Trimming removed 1 base from V and 6 bases from J, with 10 bases in between. Per the germline V gene, CDR1 is SGHNT and CDR2 is YYREEE (reference sequence). In DNA form, the CDR3 reads TGTGCCAGCAGCTTGCCAGGGACGGATGGCTACACCTTC. Translated, it gives CASSLPGTDGYTF.

V usage is TRBV2 and J usage is TRBJ2-5, with a weak D call TRBD2 (6 bases). V shed 8 bases and J shed 0 bases, with 13 bases lying between them. The length of the CDR3 is 14 residues. In germline, CDR1 is SNHLY, CDR2 FYNNEI. DNA for the CDR3: TGTGCCAGCGGCCCGCTAGCGTACCAAGAGACCCAGTACTTC. Its protein product is CASGPLAYQETQYF.

This chain's CDR3 is CASSLTAGGYGYTF. CDR3 sequence (DNA): TGTGCCAGCAGTTTAACGGCAGGAGGCTATGGCTACACCTTC. The genes are TRBV27 and TRBJ1-2; no firm D call. Germline V gene data show CDR1 as MNHEY and CDR2 as SMNVEV (reference sequence). V lost 2 bases to trimming and J lost 4 bases, with 11 bases between them. The CDR3 length is 14 residues.

The chain recombines TRBV5-1 with TRBJ2-1, with 13 positions matching TRBD2. The V gene end was trimmed by 3 bases and the J gene end by 9 bases; junction bases not matched to a gene: 18. This CDR3 region has 19 residues. In germline, CDR1 is SGHRS, CDR2 YFSETQ. In DNA form, the CDR3 reads TGCGCCAGCAGCTCGGGACTAGCGGGAACGGCGGGGTGGGTCTCTGAGCAGTTCTTC. Its protein product is CASSSGLAGTAGWVSEQFF.

On this clone: Different DNA sequences within this sample yield the same CDR3. This chain joins TRBV6-6 and TRBJ1-5, with 8 bases fitting TRBD1. This CDR3 is built from 12 residues. The V gene end was trimmed by 6 bases and the J gene end by 5 bases; junction bases not matched to a gene: 0. Germline V lookup: CDR1 MNHNY, CDR2 SVGAGI (reference sequence). The CDR3 sequence is CASRTGDQPQHF. The CDR3 nucleotides are TGTGCCAGCAGGACAGGGGATCAGCCCCAGCATTTT.

The chain employs TRBV25-1 and TRBJ2-7; TRBD1 matches at 10 bases. Germline CDR1 is MGHDK and CDR2 is SYGVNS. The trim removed 6 bases at V and 2 bases at J, leaving 4 bases unmatched. The CDR3 sequence is 14 residues long. CDR3 loop: CASSPGQGAYEQYF. In DNA, the CDR3 is TGTGCCAGCAGCCCAGGACAGGGGGCCTACGAGCAGTACTTC.

This clone has just one count. The chain combines TRBV7-9 with TRBJ2-7; D ambiguous. The ends were cut back, 5 bases at V and 5 bases at J, with 7 bases in the middle. Germline V gives CDR1 SEHNR, CDR2 FQNEAQ (reference sequence). This CDR3 is built from 11 residues. CDR3 nucleotide sequence: TGTGCCAGCAGCGTCAGCGACGAGCAGTACTTC. It is translated as CASSVSDEQYF.

This rearrangement joins TRBV28 to TRBJ2-5; possibly TRBD2 for D (6 bases). The DNA matches TRBJ2-7 better at its end, which makes the J call doubtful. CDR1 and CDR2 from the germline V gene are MDHEN and SYDVKM. This CDR3 is built from 18 residues. The DNA of the CDR3 is TGTGCCAGCACCCCTAGCCTTGGGTCCGGGAGATTCTCCTACGAGCAGTACTTC. It encodes CASTPSLGSGRFSYEQYF.

This chain uses TRBV5-6 with TRBJ2-5; either TRBD1 or TRBD2 may supply D (5 bases each). Germline V gene data show CDR1 as SGHDT and CDR2 as YYEEEE. V was pared by 6 bases and J by 1 base, with 13 bases between. The CDR3 runs 14 residues. CDR3 DNA: TGTGCCAGCAACGAGGTGGGGGTCCAAGAGACCCAGTACTTC. Translating gives CASNEVGVQETQYF.

The chain uses TRBV5-4 and TRBJ2-2; a weak D match, TRBD2 (6 bases). The CDR3 extends over 13 amino acids. From germline, CDR1 is SGHNT and CDR2 YYREEE (reference sequence). V was trimmed by 6 bases and J by 6 bases, leaving 12 bases between them. CDR3 in DNA: TGTGCCAGCAAGCTTTCGGGAGCCGGGGAGCTGTTTTTT. Residues: CASKLSGAGELFF.

V is TRBV11-2 and J is TRBJ2-5; 7 bases are shared with TRBD2. The junction had 1 base not matched to a gene; V was cut back by 5 bases and J by 7 bases. Looked up from germline, CDR1 is SGHAT and CDR2 is FQNNGV. The length of the CDR3 is 11 residues. The CDR3: CASSRLATQYF. Written as DNA, the CDR3 is TGTGCCAGCAGCAGACTAGCGACCCAGTACTTC.

The V call is TRBV5-1, the J call TRBJ2-3, with 12 bases that match TRBD2. Per the germline V gene, CDR1 is SGHRS and CDR2 is YFSETQ. This CDR3 contains 20 residues. Trimming at V came to 4 bases and at J to 1 base, leaving 16 bases not matched to a gene. CDR3 DNA: TGCGCCAGCAGCGGGACAGCCAGGACTAGCGGGATGAGTGGCACAGATACGCAGTATTTT. Amino acids: CASSGTARTSGMSGTDTQYF. Together with reference TRBV5-1 and TRBJ2-3, the CDR3 gives the full variable domain: KAGVTQTPRYLIKTRGQQVTLSCSPISGHRSVSWYQQTPGQGLQFLFEYFSETQRNKGNFPGRFSGRQFSNSRSEMNVSTLELGDSALYLCASSGTARTSGMSGTDTQYFGPGTRLTVL.

The chain combines TRBV7-2 with TRBJ2-7; the match to TRBD2 covers 10 bases. Germline-derived CDR1 and CDR2 are SGHTA and FQGNSA. V was pared by 3 bases and J by 0 bases, with 5 bases of the junction left unmatched. CDR3 length: 16 amino acids. The CDR3: CASSFALAGVSYEQYF. The CDR3 DNA reads as TGTGCCAGCAGCTTCGCTCTAGCGGGGGTCTCCTACGAGCAGTACTTC.

The chain links TRBV18 to TRBJ2-1, with D unclear. The V gene's germline CDR1 is KGHSH and CDR2 LQKENI. The CDR3 covers 16 residues. V gave up 3 bases and J gave up 0 bases, with 12 bases separating them. CDR3 DNA: TGTGCCAGCTCACCCTCGACTCCAAGCTCCTACAATGAGCAGTTCTTC. Its translation is CASSPSTPSSYNEQFF. Together with reference TRBV18 and TRBJ2-1, the CDR3 gives the full variable domain: NAGVMQNPRHLVRRRGQEARLRCSPMKGHSHVYWYRQLPEEGLKFMVYLQKENIIDESGMPKERFSAEFPKEGPSILRIQQVVRGDSAAYFCASSPSTPSSYNEQFFGPGTRLTVL.

Concerning this clone itself: At the DNA level, this CDR3 is encoded by other sequences in the same sample as well. In DNA, the CDR3 is TGTGCCAGCAGGGGAGACAGCTACGAGCAGTACTTC. Translated, it gives CASRGDSYEQYF. The chain uses TRBV2 and TRBJ2-7; D is tentatively TRBD1 or TRBD2 (5 bases each). The CDR3 is 12 residues long. Trimming took off 6 bases at V and 3 bases at J, with 9 bases between the two ends. Germline CDR1 reads SNHLY; CDR2 reads FYNNEI.

V gene TRBV11-1 combines with J gene TRBJ2-3, with D unclear. This CDR3 region has 15 residues. The ends were cut back, 4 bases at V and 1 base at J, with 12 bases in the middle. The germline CDR1 and CDR2 sequences are SGHAT and FQDESV (reference sequence). The CDR3 DNA reads TGTGCCAGCAGCTCCTCCATACTCGGCACAGATACGCAGTATTTT. It encodes CASSSSILGTDTQYF. Combining the CDR3 with reference TRBV11-1 and TRBJ2-3 gives the whole variable domain EAEVAQSPRYKITEKSQAVAFWCDPISGHATLYWYRQILGQGPELLVQFQDESVVDDSQLPKDRFSAERLKGVDSTLKIQPAELGDSAMYLCASSSSILGTDTQYFGPGTRLTVL.

This clone was picked up one time. This sample includes further DNA sequences coding for the same CDR3. This rearrangement joins TRBV6-1 to TRBJ2-1, with D possibly matching TRBD2 (5 bases). With 4 bases removed from V and 1 base from J, the gap between germline ends came to 11 bases. The CDR3 runs 15 residues. Germline assignment: CDR1 MNHNS and CDR2 SASEGT. CDR3 DNA sequence: TGTGCCAGCAGTGGAGGGCGAGGGTCCTACAATGAGCAGTTCTTC. This translates into CASSGGRGSYNEQFF.

V gene TRBV7-2 combines with J gene TRBJ2-1; no reliable D call. This CDR3 comprises 15 residues. Looked up from germline, CDR1 is SGHTA and CDR2 is FQGNSA. The ends were cut back, 1 base at V and 8 bases at J, with 15 bases in the middle. For the CDR3, the DNA is TGTGCCAGCAGCTTAGGGGTGACCCAATGGGATGAGCAGTTCTTC. Residues: CASSLGVTQWDEQFF.

On this clone itself: Other DNA sequences in the sample encode the same CDR3. The V call is TRBV20-1, the J call TRBJ2-7; D is undetermined. V was shortened by 0 bases and J by 3 bases, with 3 bases between the two germline ends. Germline CDR1 reads DFQATT; CDR2 reads SNEGSKA (reference sequence). CDR3 length equals 11 residues. CDR3 sequence reads: CSARDGYEQYF. The CDR3 region has the DNA TGCAGTGCTAGAGACGGCTACGAGCAGTACTTC.

The CDR3 loop reads CASSSGDSGANVLTF. CDR3 sequence (DNA): TGTGCCAGCAGCTCTGGGGACTCTGGGGCCAACGTCCTGACTTTC. V is TRBV7-3 and J is TRBJ2-6, with D hard to call. The V gene's germline CDR1 is SGHTA and CDR2 FQGTGA. The V end was cut by 4 bases, the J end by 0 bases, with 7 bases between. The length of the CDR3 is 15 residues. The variable domain in full, completed from reference TRBV7-3 and TRBJ2-6, reads GAGVSQTPSNKVTEKGKYVELRCDPISGHTALYWYRQSLGQGPEFLIYFQGTGAADDSGLPNDRFFAVRPEGSVSTLKIQRTERGDSAVYLCASSSGDSGANVLTFGAGSRLTVL.

As regards this clone: Other nucleotide sequences in the sample specify the same CDR3. The gene calls are TRBV28 and TRBJ2-5; D is unresolved. The V end was cut by 5 bases, the J end by 2 bases, with 9 bases between. The germline gives CDR1 MDHEN, CDR2 SYDVKM. The CDR3 covers 13 residues. In DNA form, the CDR3 reads TGTGCCAGCAGTCGGCAGCTTCAAGAGACCCAGTACTTC. Protein sequence: CASSRQLQETQYF. Full variable domain (missing parts from reference TRBV28 and TRBJ2-5): DVKVTQSSRYLVKRTGEKVFLECVQDMDHENMFWYRQDPGLGLRLIYFSYDVKMKEKGDIPEGYSVSREKKERFSLILESASTNQTSMYLCASSRQLQETQYFGPGTRLLVL.

The chain joins TRBV14 to TRBJ2-7; 7 bases line up with TRBD1. Losses at the gene ends were 4 bases for V and 1 base for J; bases not matched to a gene: 7. The CDR3 loop spans 15 amino acids. CDR1 is SGHDN, CDR2 FVKESK, per germline. The CDR3 loop reads CASSLTGQASYEQYF. CDR3 coding DNA: TGTGCCAGCAGCCTCACAGGACAGGCTTCCTACGAGCAGTACTTC. The variable domain in full, completed from reference TRBV14 and TRBJ2-7, reads EAGVTQFPSHSVIEKGQTVTLRCDPISGHDNLYWYRRVMGKEIKFLLHFVKESKQDESGMPNNRFLAERTGGTYSTLKVQPAELEDSGVYFCASSLTGQASYEQYFGPGTRLTVT.

V usage is TRBV7-9 and J usage is TRBJ1-1; 9 bases align to TRBD1. Germline V gene sequence: CDR1 SEHNR, CDR2 FQNEAQ (reference sequence). CDR3 length equals 14 residues. Losses at the gene ends were 3 bases for V and 6 bases for J; bases not matched to a gene: 5. The CDR3 coding sequence is TGTGCCAGCAGCTTTAGGGGACAGGGCGCTGAAGCTTTCTTT. Amino acids: CASSFRGQGAEAFF.

This clone was observed a single time. The chain employs TRBV18 and TRBJ2-7, with 15 nucleotides matching TRBD2. The V gene end was trimmed by 3 bases and the J gene end by 3 bases; junction bases not matched to a gene: 9. This CDR3 region has 18 residues. CDR1 and CDR2 from the germline V gene are KGHSH and LQKENI. The CDR3 loop reads CASSPRQGLAGGLYEQYF. The CDR3 coding sequence is TGTGCCAGCTCACCGCGACAGGGACTAGCGGGAGGACTCTACGAGCAGTACTTC.